A selection of T cell receptor beta chains follows, all from one sample in a study of OX40 agonist ivuxolimab in advanced cancers. Sequenced by immunoSEQ multiplex PCR; TCRdb stores in-frame clones only, minus some. Of some 63,000 clones in the sample, 94% were seen once. Source: CD4+ or CD8+ T cells sorted from blood, taken in a trial of the OX40 agonist ivuxolimab. The origin of the receptors is an adult with an advanced solid tumor such as melanoma, head and neck, liver or kidney cancer. Both conserved end residues are part of each CDR3. The D gene is left open where the match is weak. Rows give clone size only sometimes, using once, few, many, or a class for an expanded clone.

-	-	TRBJ2-7	TRBV4-3	CASSQALVSYEQYF	TGCGCCAGCAGCCAAGCACTAGTGAGCTACGAGCAGTACTTC
TRBD2	-	TRBJ2-7	TRBV13	CASSLGIGLAGSYEQYF	TGTGCCAGCAGCTTAGGGATCGGACTAGCGGGATCCTACGAGCAGTACTTC
-	-	TRBJ2-7	TRBV7-9	CASSLSSYEQYF	TGTGCCAGCAGCCTTAGCTCCTACGAGCAGTACTTC
-	-	TRBJ2-7	TRBV11-3	CASSLAGSGRAYEQYF	TGTGCCAGCAGCTTAGCGGGGTCGGGAAGGGCCTACGAGCAGTACTTC
TRBD1	-	TRBJ1-2	TRBV5-5	CASSLNSGGPYGYTF	TGTGCCAGCAGCTTGAATTCAGGGGGCCCCTATGGCTACACCTTC
-	-	TRBJ2-7	TRBV27	CASSLGAEQYF	TGTGCCAGCAGTTTAGGCGCCGAGCAGTACTTC
TRBD2	-	TRBJ2-2	TRBV27	CASSFPGGAGTGELFF	TGTGCCAGCAGTTTTCCGGGAGGGGCCGGCACCGGGGAGCTGTTTTTT
-	-	TRBJ2-1	TRBV27	CASSPAGVLYNEQFF	TGTGCCAGCAGTCCGGCAGGGGTCCTCTACAATGAGCAGTTCTTC
-	-	TRBJ2-1	TRBV4-3	CASSHPDSDEQFF	TGCGCCAGCAGCCACCCCGACTCTGATGAGCAGTTCTTC
TRBD1	-	TRBJ1-2	TRBV19	CASERQGAGYTF	TGTGCCAGTGAGAGACAGGGGGCCGGCTACACCTTC
-	once	TRBJ2-3	TRBV5-6	CASSLKLKPDTQYF	TGTGCCAGCAGCTTGAAACTAAAGCCAGATACGCAGTATTTT
TRBD2	-	TRBJ2-2	TRBV19	CASRPRSGSIGELFF	TGTGCCAGTAGGCCCCGGAGCGGGAGCATCGGGGAGCTGTTTTTT
-	-	TRBJ1-2	TRBV9	CASSVGGYGYTF	TGTGCCAGCAGCGTGGGGGGTTATGGCTACACCTTC
TRBD2	-	TRBJ2-7	TRBV4-1	CASSRGVQLAGDIEQYF	TGCGCCAGCAGCCGCGGGGTCCAACTAGCGGGAGATATCGAGCAGTACTTC
-	-	TRBJ2-1	TRBV11-2	CASSLTYNEQFF	TGTGCCAGCAGCTTAACCTACAATGAGCAGTTCTTC
TRBD1	-	TRBJ1-2	TRBV6-1	CASSESAGGYGYTF	TGTGCCAGCAGTGAATCGGCAGGGGGATATGGCTACACCTTC
-	-	TRBJ2-7	TRBV30	CAWSVGFEQYF	TGTGCCTGGAGTGTGGGGTTCGAGCAGTACTTC
-	-	TRBJ2-6	TRBV28	CASSWDRDLSGANVLTF	TGTGCCAGCAGTTGGGACCGAGATCTCTCTGGGGCCAACGTCCTGACTTTC
TRBD2	once	TRBJ2-7	TRBV10-2	CASSSSGPYEQYF	TGCGCCAGCAGTTCTAGCGGTCCCTACGAGCAGTACTTC
-	-	TRBJ2-1	TRBV6-5	CASSYSTVNEQFF	TGTGCCAGCAGTTACTCGACTGTTAATGAGCAGTTCTTC
-	-	TRBJ2-7	TRBV4-3	CASSQDDGAGYEQYF	TGCGCCAGCAGCCAAGACGACGGAGCCGGCTACGAGCAGTACTTC
-	once	TRBJ2-3	TRBV4-3	CASSQDKLATDTQYF	TGCGCCAGCAGCCAAGATAAGCTAGCGACAGATACGCAGTATTTT
TRBD2	-	TRBJ2-7	TRBV7-9	CASSFQGLAEEQYF	TGTGCCAGCAGCTTCCAAGGACTAGCGGAAGAGCAGTACTTC
-	-	TRBJ2-5	TRBV28	CASSLKGGLGETQYF	TGTGCCAGCAGTTTAAAGGGGGGGTTAGGTGAGACCCAGTACTTC
-	-	TRBJ2-7	TRBV4-2	CASSHTPGQFGEQYF	TGTGCCAGCAGCCATACCCCGGGACAATTTGGCGAGCAGTACTTC
TRBD2	-	TRBJ2-5	TRBV5-6	CASSFGLAEQETQYF	TGTGCCAGCAGCTTCGGGCTAGCGGAGCAAGAGACCCAGTACTTC
TRBD2	-	TRBJ2-1	TRBV4-3	CASSQVLAGGYEQFF	TGCGCCAGCAGCCAAGTGCTAGCGGGAGGTTATGAGCAGTTCTTC
TRBD2	-	TRBJ2-1	TRBV5-8	CASSITSGQGNEQFF	TGTGCCAGCAGCATAACTAGCGGCCAGGGGAATGAGCAGTTCTTC
TRBD1	-	TRBJ2-7	TRBV4-2	CASSPDDRGDEQYF	TGTGCCAGCAGCCCCGACGACAGGGGGGACGAGCAGTACTTC
-	-	TRBJ1-5	TRBV9	CASSRNSNQPQHF	TGTGCCAGCAGCAGAAATAGCAATCAGCCCCAGCATTTT
TRBD2	-	TRBJ2-3	TRBV9	CASSPSGGSTDTQYF	TGTGCCAGCAGCCCGTCGGGGGGTTCCACAGATACGCAGTATTTT
TRBD2	-	TRBJ2-7	TRBV30	CAWSGLVYEQYF	TGTGCCTGGAGCGGACTAGTCTACGAGCAGTACTTC
TRBD2	-	TRBJ2-7	TRBV2	CASTPLGTSVLYEQYF	TGTGCCAGCACCCCCCTAGGGACTAGCGTTCTCTACGAGCAGTACTTC
-	-	TRBJ2-7	TRBV27	CASSFGRVYEQYF	TGTGCCAGCAGTTTTGGACGGGTTTACGAGCAGTACTTC
-	-	TRBJ2-5	TRBV29-1	CSVEVAEGTQYF	TGCAGCGTTGAGGTGGCGGAAGGGACCCAGTACTTC
TRBD1	-	TRBJ1-5	TRBV7-2	CASSLGQGMGYSNQPQHF	TGTGCCAGCAGCTTAGGACAGGGAATGGGATATAGCAATCAGCCCCAGCATTTT
TRBD1	-	TRBJ2-1	TRBV27	CASGDRGLYNEQFF	TGTGCCAGCGGCGACAGGGGGCTCTACAATGAGCAGTTCTTC
TRBD2	-	TRBJ2-1	TRBV7-9	CASSLRLAGGTYNEQFF	TGTGCCAGCAGCCTCCGACTAGCGGGAGGAACGTACAATGAGCAGTTCTTC
TRBD1	once	TRBJ1-5	TRBV5-6	CASSSTGVRNQPQHF	TGTGCCAGCAGCTCCACAGGGGTACGGAATCAGCCCCAGCATTTT
-	-	TRBJ2-7	TRBV15	CATTSPLGEQYF	TGTGCCACCACCTCACCACTAGGAGAGCAGTACTTC
-	-	TRBJ2-1	TRBV5-4	CASSLADYNEQFF	TGTGCCAGCAGCTTGGCGGACTACAATGAGCAGTTCTTC